A selection of T cell receptor beta chains follows, all from one sample in a study of tumor-infiltrating lymphocytes in primary liver carcinoma. TCRdb re-called the multiplex PCR reads through MiXCR, storing one row per CDR3 protein. The sample consists of 75,000 to 80,000 distinct CDR3 sequences, roughly 72% of them appearing once. Sequencing was carried out using tumor-adjacent normal liver tissue. Receptors originate from a man aged 35 to 55 with primary liver carcinoma and hepatitis B virus infection. Both conserved end residues are part of each CDR3. The D gene is left open where the match is weak. Size tells how often a clone was seen (once, few, many) or the class of an expanded clone, and some rows leave it out.

NA,TRBJ2-5,many,TRBV29-1,13,CSVESTGRQTQYF,TGCAGCGTTGAATCAACAGGGAGGCAGACCCAGTACTTC
NA,TRBJ1-1,NA,TRBV28,14,CAEGPGGGNTEAFF,TGTGCCGAAGGTCCAGGTGGTGGGAACACTGAAGCTTTCTTT
NA,TRBJ2-1,NA,TRBV11-2,15,CVSGDPLGYYNELFF,TGTGTCAGCGGCGACCCCCTGGGGTACTACAATGAGCTGTTCTTC
NA,TRBJ1-2,NA,TRBV2,14,CASSSDMSFYVYTF,TGTGCCAGCAGTTCGGACATGTCGTTTTATGTCTATACCTTC
NA,TRBJ2-7,NA,TRBV12-3/TRBV12-4,13,CASSLGLGYEQYF,TGTGCCAGCAGTTTAGGGCTAGGCTACGAGCAGTACTTC
NA,TRBJ2-1,NA,TRBV11-3,14,CASSPGKGLNEHIF,TGTGCCAGCAGTCCGGGAAAGGGTTTAAATGAGCACATCTTC
NA,TRBJ2-6,NA,TRBV4-1,18,CAGSRGILELYGANVLTF,TGCGCCGGCAGTCGAGGGATCCTTGAACTGTATGGGGCCAACGTCCTGACTTTC
TRBD1,TRBJ2-4,NA,TRBV19,21,CASSPRGDRGPAALAKNIQYF,TGTGCCAGTAGTCCGAGGGGTGACAGGGGCCCCGCGGCCTTAGCCAAAAACATTCAGTACTTC
TRBD1,TRBJ1-5,NA,TRBV7-8,15,CASSLGTGENQPQHF,TGTGCCAGCAGCTTAGGGACAGGGGAGAATCAGCCCCAGCATTTT
TRBD1,TRBJ1-2,NA,TRBV5-4,12,CASNRQGDGYTF,TGTGCCAGCAATAGACAGGGTGATGGCTACACTTTC
TRBD2,TRBJ2-2,few,TRBV6-1,15,CASSGLAGMVRELFF,TGCGCCAGCAGTGGACTAGCGGGAATGGTCAGGGAGCTGTTTTTT
NA,TRBJ1-1,NA,TRBV4-2,15,CASSHEAAMDTEGFF,TGTGCCAGCAGCCATGAGGCAGCCATGGACACTGAAGGTTTCTTT
TRBD2,TRBJ2-7,many,TRBV28,16,CASRLTNRGLAYEQYF,TGTGCCAGCAGGTTGACTAACAGGGGACTAGCGTACGAGCAGTACTTC
NA,TRBJ2-7,NA,TRBV29-1,15,CSVIFRQPGSYEQYF,TGCAGCGTCATTTTTCGACAGCCAGGATCCTACGAGCAGTACTTC
NA,TRBJ2-1,few,TRBV13,11,CASSEYNKQFF,TGTGCCAGCAGTGAGTATAATAAGCAGTTCTTC
TRBD2,TRBJ2-1,NA,TRBV7-9,17,CACSLSPLAGSYNEQFF,TGTGCCTGCAGCTTATCCCCTCTAGCGGGCTCCTACAATGAGCAGTTCTTC
NA,TRBJ1-4,NA,TRBV6-6,13,CATRQRANEKLLF,TGTGCCACCAGACAGAGGGCGAATGAAAAACTGTTGTTT
NA,TRBJ1-6,NA,TRBV30,14,CAWTLTRPGSPLHF,TGTGCCTGGACTCTGACGAGACCCGGGTCACCCCTCCACTTT
NA,TRBJ2-1,many,TRBV30,11,CACHSGRLPFF,TGTGCCTGTCATAGTGGGAGGTTGCCGTTCTTC
TRBD1,TRBJ2-7,medium-sized,TRBV6-1,18,CASSEYNWIGTETYEQYF,TGTGCCAGCAGTGAATATAATTGGATCGGGACAGAGACCTACGAGCAGTACTTC
NA,TRBJ2-1,NA,TRBV4-2,13,CASRHVRVGEQFF,TGTGCCAGCAGGCATGTCAGGGTCGGTGAGCAGTTCTTC
NA,TRBJ2-2,NA,TRBV11-2,10,CASSFGELFF,TGTGCCAGCAGTTTCGGGGAGCTGTTTTTT
NA,TRBJ2-2,NA,TRBV4-2,18,CASCLQASDITTGEELFF,TGTGCCAGCTGTCTGCAGGCAAGCGACATTACCACCGGGGAGGAGCTGTTTTTT
TRBD2,TRBJ2-3,few,TRBV4-2,15,CASSRRTGGTDTQYF,TGTGCCAGCAGCCGAAGGACGGGGGGAACAGATACGCAGTATTTT
NA,TRBJ2-1,NA,TRBV11-2,14,CTSSPYRLVSEQFF,TGTACCAGCAGCCCATATCGGCTAGTTAGTGAGCAGTTCTTC
TRBD1,TRBJ1-2,NA,TRBV9,15,CASSVRGQANYGYTF,TGTGCCAGCAGCGTAAGGGGACAGGCTAACTATGGCTACACCTTC
NA,TRBJ2-7,NA,TRBV6-1,11,CASSDMYEQYF,TGTGCCAGCAGTGATATGTACGAGCAGTATTTC
NA,TRBJ1-5,once,TRBV5-5,15,CASSPRLAGEDTQHF,TGTGCCAGCAGCCCAAGACTAGCGGGAGAAGATACGCAGCATTTT
NA,TRBJ2-7,NA,TRBV7-8,16,CASSLAVGFEFYEQYF,TGTGCCAGCAGCTTAGCTGTAGGGTTTGAGTTCTACGAGCAGTACTTC
NA,TRBJ1-5,NA,TRBV7-9,15,CASSRIGGGGQPQHF,TGTGCCAGCAGCCGCATCGGGGGAGGAGGTCAGCCCCAGCATTTT
NA,TRBJ2-2,many,TRBV12-3/TRBV12-4,13,CASSLLGTGELFF,TGTGCCAGCAGTTTACTAGGGACCGGGGAGCTGTTTTTT
NA,TRBJ1-4,NA,TRBV4-3,16,CATSQEPRRTDEKLFF,TGCGCCACCAGCCAGGAACCCCGACGAACTGATGAAAAACTGTTTTTT
NA,TRBJ2-6,NA,TRBV6-2/TRBV6-3,19,CASSPGESTGVSGANVLTF,TGTGCCAGCTCCCCCGGGGAGAGTACAGGCGTCTCTGGGGCCAACGTCCTGACTTTC
TRBD1,TRBJ2-3,once,TRBV6-1,14,CASNLQGATQPQYF,TGTGCCAGCAATCTACAGGGGGCCACTCAGCCCCAGTATTTT
NA,TRBJ1-5,NA,TRBV6-5,14,CASTDRYSNQPQHF,TGTGCCAGCACGGACAGATATAGCAATCAGCCCCAGCATTTT
NA,TRBJ2-2,NA,TRBV25-1,14,CASSEGTDAGELFF,TGTGCCAGCAGTGAGGGAACAGACGCCGGGGAACTGTTTTTT
NA,TRBJ2-5,few,TRBV29-1,13,CSVDEAGGETQYF,TGCAGCGTTGATGAGGCAGGCGGAGAGACCCAGTACTTC
TRBD2,TRBJ2-7,once,TRBV11-2,13,CACNLAGTYEQYF,TGTGCCTGCAACTTAGCGGGTACCTATGAGCAGTACTTC
NA,TRBJ2-1,few,TRBV11-1,12,CTSAGTCNEQFF,TGTACCAGCGCAGGGACCTGCAATGAGCAGTTCTTC
NA,TRBJ2-1,NA,TRBV29-1,12,CSAEFRVGEQFF,TGCAGCGCTGAATTTAGGGTAGGGGAGCAGTTCTTC
TRBD2,TRBJ2-7,NA,TRBV11-2,15,CASNYLLAGHREQYF,TGTGCTAGCAACTACCTTCTAGCGGGGCACAGGGAGCAGTACTTC
NA,TRBJ2-3,NA,TRBV5-5,15,CASSLTDLAGDTQYF,TGTGCCAGCAGCTTGACTGATCTAGCAGGGGATACGCAGTATTTT
TRBD2,TRBJ2-7,NA,TRBV4-3,15,CAGSQERAGGYKQYF,TGCGCCGGCAGCCAAGAACGGGCGGGAGGATACAAGCAGTACTTC
NA,TRBJ2-2,NA,TRBV29-1,15,CSVGTIAANTGGLFF,TGCAGCGTTGGGACTATCGCGGCGAACACCGGGGGGCTCTTTTTT
NA,TRBJ1-5,NA,TRBV6-2/TRBV6-3,14,CTSSYADWRQPQHF,TGTACCAGCAGTTACGCGGATTGGAGACAGCCCCAGCATTTT
NA,TRBJ1-2,many,TRBV28,13,CASDDSSNYGYTF,TGTGCCAGCGATGACAGCTCTAACTATGGCTACACCTTC
TRBD1,TRBJ2-7,NA,TRBV4-2,14,CAGSPSTGLSEQYF,TGTGCCGGCAGCCCCTCGACAGGGCTCAGCGAGCAGTACTTC
TRBD1,TRBJ1-2,many,TRBV6-6,15,CASSSDDGTGYGYTF,TGTGCCAGCAGTTCCGACGACGGGACAGGCTATGGCTACACCTTC
TRBD1,TRBJ2-3,NA,TRBV6-5,14,CSRMTGGGGDTQYF,TGTTCCAGGATGACAGGGGGCGGAGGAGATACGCAGTATTTT
NA,TRBJ2-1,NA,TRBV5-6,10,CASSLASQFF,TGTGCCAGTAGCTTGGCCTCCCAGTTCTTC
TRBD2,TRBJ2-3,NA,TRBV10-3,17,CAISDVGLAGADDTQYF,TGTGCCATCAGTGACGTGGGACTAGCGGGAGCGGATGATACGCAGTATTTT
TRBD2,TRBJ2-1,NA,TRBV4-2,20,CASSHTTGLAGVLSYNEQFF,TGTGCCAGCAGCCATACGACGGGACTAGCGGGTGTCCTCTCCTACAATGAGCAGTTCTTC
TRBD1,TRBJ2-2,NA,TRBV4-2,14,CASSTGDYTGDLFF,TGTGCCAGCAGCACAGGGGATTACACCGGAGATCTGTTTTTT
TRBD2,TRBJ2-1,NA,TRBV6-2/TRBV6-3,18,CTSSYLPGTSGSWDEQFF,TGTACTAGCAGTTACCTCCCCGGGACTAGCGGGAGTTGGGATGAGCAGTTCTTC
NA,TRBJ1-2,few,TRBV5-5,16,CASSPHPDRANYGYTF,TGTGCCAGCAGTCCTCACCCGGACAGAGCTAACTATGGCTACACCTTC
NA,TRBJ2-2,NA,TRBV21-1,17,CASNKTEAGDGTGELFF,TGTGCCAGCAACAAGACAGAAGCGGGAGATGGCACCGGGGAGCTGTTTTTT